This entry is about one T cell receptor (beta chain). There is no known antigen for this receptor. Base qualities are not recorded, but no much larger clone differs from it by a single base. The donors were healthy, HIV-negative adults with no recently reported acute infections or vaccinations. Every donor was a Caucasian adult living in Nashville, Tennessee, USA. CD4+ T cells were enriched by magnetic negative selection; naive cells were then positively selected on CD45RA, and the negative fraction formed the memory subset. After blood collection by leukapheresis, PBMCs were isolated using Ficoll-Histopaque density gradient centrifugation and then cryopreserved in the vapor phase of liquid nitrogen. Analytical flow cytometry was used to check the purity and quantity of each magnetically sorted T cell population. Genomic DNA was isolated from every sorted fraction and measured by UV absorbance on a Nanodrop 2000c.

This sample is part of a study of shared clonotypes between healthy human individuals (dated by TCRdb to the early 2020s). Some background on the complete study: The cohort comprised two women and a few men aged 18 to 49 years. For each donor, CD4 naive and CD4 memory were each given three plates, CD8 naive was given two plates, and CD8 memory was given one plate. Blood TCR repertoires of roughly five healthy adults were deeply sequenced to estimate repertoire size and the extent of clonotype sharing between individuals. Libraries were prepared and TCR repertoires were sequenced by different laboratories using diverse techniques, in order to increase sequencing depth and limit assay-specific biases. Each donor's leukapheresis produced roughly between roughly 0.85 and 9.5 billion PBMCs.

Study-level results and caveats: Only blood was sampled, and tissue TCR repertoires likely differ from those in blood. The genetic and exposure-history diversity represented was limited by the small number of donors. Higher generation probabilities were observed for clonotypes shared by all four sorted-subset donors than for non-shared clonotypes. Pairwise subsampling indicated that sequencing depth was expected to affect the degree of clonotype sharing among donors. Rarefaction of sorted-subset datasets indicated incomplete sequencing despite the large sequencing depth. Sharing across a handful of donors was observed for roughly 5% of naive CD4, 3% to 3.5% of naive CD8, over 2% of memory CD4, and about 0.4% of memory CD8 clonotypes. Naive subsets generally had larger estimated clonotype richness than memory subsets did.

Using the deep immunoSEQ assay, multiplex PCR amplified TCR CDR3 regions from genomic DNA. Extracted genomic DNA from each cell subset was spread evenly across all wells of several immunoSEQ 96-well plates, with each plate serving as a replicate. For sorted subsets, about 200 ng genomic DNA, equal to 30,000 to 35,000 T cell genomes, was loaded into each replicate PCR. Purified libraries were quantified with a Qubit 3.0 fluorometer, sized on a Bioanalyzer 2100, and re-quantified with the KAPA Library Quantification kit. Every immunoSEQ 96-well plate was sequenced on a separate single-read 150-cycle Illumina NextSeq 550 flow cell. In the source study's methods: Because the immunoSEQ output included only junctional sequences and no quality scores, the filtering could not be the same as the filtering used for full-length reads. To assign V/J genes and CDR3, sequences were annotated using PyIR, a Python wrapper for IgBLAST v1.9, with IMGT germline references. Any read was removed if the V/J assignment was weak (E-value above 1e-6), the CDR3 was missing, or the read contained stop codons, out-of-frame junctions, or ambiguous translated residues. A V3J clonotype was defined by an identical inferred V gene, J gene, and CDR3 amino acid sequence. The percentage overlap between two repertoires was calculated by dividing the number of shared unique clonotypes by the size of the smaller repertoire. Three approaches were used to assess repertoire richness: RTK rarefaction, the Chao1 estimator, and Recon v2.1 estimates of unobserved clonotypes. Generation probabilities were computed with OLGA for all TCRbeta clonotypes obtained by the gDNA method from several donors. TCRdb took this table from immuneACCESS and kept in-frame rearrangements with V and J called. Such tables lack part of the clones; where checked against another copy, unresolved V genes explain under half of the gap, and the rest is unexplained. V, J and clone size derive from that table, while D and trimming were established from the DNA sequence. Across this sample there are more than 2 million clones, with around 95% seen only once. The biggest ten clones account for around 0.13% of the sample.

Input material: naive CD4+ T cells sorted from blood. The meaning of the sample's cell subset or site label: CD45RA+ positively selected. The source of this sequence is a man younger than 30 in good health.

The bases read TGTGCCAGCACCCTAGAGCGGGGGGGTGCCGCCAAAAACATTCAGTACTTC. This is translated as CASTLERGGAAKNIQYF. This sequence uses TRBV2 and TRBJ2-4; 10 bases in the middle match TRBD2. Here V drops 7 bases and J drops 1 base, and the junction holds 10 bases not matched to any gene. From the cysteine through the phenylalanine, the CDR3 covers 17 amino acids. The CDR3 DNA has 51 bases and is translated from base 1. CDR1 and CDR2 were assigned from the germline V gene as SNHLY and FYNNEI.